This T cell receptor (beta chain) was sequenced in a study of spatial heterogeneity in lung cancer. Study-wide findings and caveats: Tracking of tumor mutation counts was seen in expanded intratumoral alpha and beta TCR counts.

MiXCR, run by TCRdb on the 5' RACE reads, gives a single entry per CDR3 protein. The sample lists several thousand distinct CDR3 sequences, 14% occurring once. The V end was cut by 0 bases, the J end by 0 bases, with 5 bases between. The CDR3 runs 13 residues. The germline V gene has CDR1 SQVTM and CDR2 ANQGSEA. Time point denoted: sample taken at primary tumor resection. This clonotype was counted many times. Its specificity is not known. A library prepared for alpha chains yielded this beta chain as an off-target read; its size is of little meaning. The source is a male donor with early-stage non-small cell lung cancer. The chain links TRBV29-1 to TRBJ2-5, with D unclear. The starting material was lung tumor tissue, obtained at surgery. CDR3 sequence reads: CSVEEEYQETQYF. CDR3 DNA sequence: TGCAGCGTTGAAGAAGAGTACCAAGAGACCCAGTACTTC.